These 31 T cell receptor beta chains were sequenced from one sample in a study of shared clonotypes between healthy human individuals. Produced via immunoSEQ multiplex PCR; TCRdb's table is partial and in-frame only. This table has 450,000 to 650,000 clones, around 81% appearing once. Material: PBMCs. The receptors stem from a woman aged 40-49 years in good health. Some clones in this sample may be carry-over from other donors' samples.

A remark on this clone: Likely a read error: the CDR3 ends without its conserved phenylalanine or tryptophan. The genes are TRBV5-8 and TRBJ2-7, with TRBD2 identical over 15 bases. Looked up from germline, CDR1 is SGHTS and CDR2 is YDEGEE. The CDR3 totals 15 residues. After removal of 3 bases from V and 2 bases from J, the junction contained 0 bases not matched to a gene. The CDR3 region has the DNA TGTGCCAGCAGCTGGACTAGCGGGAGGGCCTACGAGCAGTACCTC. It is translated as CASSWTSGRAYEQYL.

The rearrangement uses TRBV10-3 and TRBJ2-2, with a possible D match to TRBD1 (6 bases). CDR1 is ENHRY, CDR2 SYGVKD, per germline. The CDR3 loop spans 14 amino acids. V dropped 5 bases and J dropped 0 bases, with 7 bases sitting between them. CDR3 in DNA: TGTGCCATCAGTAGGACAGCGAACACCGGGGAGCTGTTTTTT. Amino acids: CAISRTANTGELFF.

This clone has just a few counts. The DNA for the CDR3 is TGTGCCAGCAGCTCGTCGACCCGACCAGAAGCTTTCTTT. Its protein product is CASSSSTRPEAFF. V and J are TRBV7-9 and TRBJ1-1, with D unclear. The CDR3 totals 13 residues. CDR1 is SEHNR, CDR2 FQNEAQ, per germline (reference sequence). V was cut by 4 bases and J by 8 bases, with 14 bases left in between.

The chain recombines TRBV29-1 with TRBJ2-1, with D perhaps TRBD1 (6 bases). The CDR3 is 13 amino acids. V lost 4 bases and J 3 bases, leaving 10 bases between the germline ends. Germline assignment: CDR1 SQVTM and CDR2 ANQGSEA. CDR3 protein: CSVVEGGYNEQFF. CDR3 in DNA: TGCAGCGTTGTTGAAGGGGGCTACAATGAGCAGTTCTTC.

The chain combines TRBV6-1 with TRBJ1-5, with 8 bases that match TRBD1. The CDR3 covers 14 residues. CDR1 and CDR2 (germline): MNHNS, SASEGT. J gave up 2 bases and V 6 bases, and 3 bases lay outside the gene matches. The CDR3 DNA reads as TGTGCCAGCAGGAACAGGGGGGGCAATCAGCCCCAGCATTTT. Translated: CASRNRGGNQPQHF.

The chain links TRBV5-4 to TRBJ1-1; TRBD1 matches 7 bases. CDR1 and CDR2 from the germline V gene are SGHNT and YYREEE (reference sequence). The CDR3 consists of 16 residues. V gave up 4 bases and J gave up 0 bases; unmatched junction bases: 9. CDR3: CASSTYRGYMNTEAFF. DNA for the CDR3: TGTGCCAGCAGCACGTACAGGGGATACATGAACACTGAAGCTTTCTTT.

The chain uses TRBV28 and TRBJ2-2, with TRBD2 as a possible D gene (5 bases). V lost 3 bases to trimming and J lost 2 bases, with 13 bases between them. Per germline, CDR1 MDHEN and CDR2 SYDVKM. The CDR3 spans 16 residues. Written as DNA, the CDR3 is TGTGCCAGCAGTTTGATGAGGGTCGGAAACACCGGGGAGCTGTTTTTT. Translation: CASSLMRVGNTGELFF.

This sequence joins TRBV6-5 and TRBJ2-7, with 7 bases fitting TRBD1. Germline V lookup: CDR1 MNHEY, CDR2 SVGAGI. CDR3 length: 14 residues. V was pared by 7 bases and J by 2 bases, with 8 bases of the junction left unmatched. The CDR3 reads CASIKGQLTYEQYF. DNA of the CDR3: TGTGCCAGCATCAAGGGACAGTTGACCTACGAGCAGTACTTC.

Remarks on this clone: Other DNA variants within this sample encode the same CDR3. V usage is TRBV5-1 and J usage is TRBJ1-3, with 8 bases lining up with TRBD1. Per the germline V gene, CDR1 is SGHRS and CDR2 is YFSETQ. Trimming took 5 bases from V and 0 from J; bases not matched to a gene: 4. The CDR3 has 15 amino acids. The CDR3 nucleotides read TGCGCCAGCAGACCCGGACAGGGCTCTGGAAACACCATATATTTT. It codes for CASRPGQGSGNTIYF.

V and J are TRBV2 and TRBJ1-5; perhaps TRBD1 as D (5 bases). CDR1 SNHLY and CDR2 FYNNEI come from the germline V gene. The CDR3 sequence is 15 residues long. The V end was cut by 3 bases, the J end by 4 bases, with 13 bases between. The CDR3 DNA reads as TGTGCCAGCAGTGAGAATTCAGGGACTAATCAGCCCCAGCATTTT. Translating it yields CASSENSGTNQPQHF.

This clone was counted a few times. V gene TRBV29-1 combines with J gene TRBJ2-1; 11 bases align to TRBD2. Trimming cost V 2 bases and J 6 bases; bases outside gene matches: 3. Per germline, CDR1 SQVTM and CDR2 ANQGSEA. This CDR3 comprises 14 residues. CDR3 nucleotides: TGCAGCGTTGAACTACTAGCGGGAGTCAATGAGCAGTTCTTC. This codes for CSVELLAGVNEQFF.

CDR3 coding DNA: TGTGCCAGCAGCAGACCCCGAGACAGGGCCGAGCAGTACTTC. Protein sequence: CASSRPRDRAEQYF. V usage is TRBV21-1 and J usage is TRBJ2-7; TRBD1 is the table's D call and was not checked against the DNA. TRBV21-1 is a recognized pseudogene. This CDR3 comprises 14 residues.

This clone was counted between two and nine times. V usage is TRBV19 and J usage is TRBJ1-2; tentatively, D is TRBD1 (6 bases). This CDR3 region has 15 residues. CDR1 is LNHDA, CDR2 SQIVND, per germline (reference sequence). V dropped 4 bases and J dropped 4 bases, with 16 bases sitting between them. This CDR3 is CASSRGVGTSYGYTF. The CDR3 DNA reads as TGTGCCAGTAGTAGGGGGGTAGGGACAAGCTATGGCTACACCTTC. The variable domain in full, with the rest retrieved from reference TRBV19 and TRBJ1-2, is DGGITQSPKYLFRKEGQNVTLSCEQNLNHDAMYWYRQDPGQGLRLIYYSQIVNDFQKGDIAEGYSVSREKKESFPLTVTSAQKNPTAFYLCASSRGVGTSYGYTFGSGTRLTVV.

The CDR3 loop reads CASSLEGRGYTF. As DNA, the CDR3 is TGCGCCAGCAGCTTGGAGGGCCGCGGCTACACCTTC. The rearrangement uses TRBV5-1 and TRBJ1-2; D uncertain. The germline CDR1 and CDR2 sequences are SGHRS and YFSETQ. This CDR3 comprises 12 residues. Trimming took off 0 bases at V and 8 bases at J, with 8 bases between the two ends. Together with reference TRBV5-1 and TRBJ1-2, the CDR3 gives the full variable domain: KAGVTQTPRYLIKTRGQQVTLSCSPISGHRSVSWYQQTPGQGLQFLFEYFSETQRNKGNFPGRFSGRQFSNSRSEMNVSTLELGDSALYLCASSLEGRGYTFGSGTRLTVV.

The V call is TRBV5-1, the J call TRBJ2-1; the match to TRBD2 covers 11 bases. From germline, CDR1 is SGHRS and CDR2 YFSETQ. This CDR3 comprises 14 residues. The trim removed 5 bases at V and 7 bases at J, leaving 5 bases unmatched. Here the CDR3 reads CASSSASGRNEQFF. CDR3 sequence (DNA): TGCGCCAGCAGTTCGGCTAGCGGGAGGAATGAGCAGTTCTTC.

This clone was detected a few times. The chain links TRBV2 to TRBJ2-7, with D perhaps matching TRBD2 (5 bases). V lost 8 bases and J 6 bases, leaving 11 bases between the germline ends. The germline gives CDR1 SNHLY, CDR2 FYNNEI. This CDR3 spans 11 amino acids. The CDR3 here is CASGLAAEQYF. The DNA for the CDR3 is TGTGCCAGCGGACTCGCCGCCGAGCAGTACTTC.

The rearrangement links TRBV5-4 to TRBJ2-7; TRBD2 aligns across 12 bases. CDR1 and CDR2 from the germline V gene are SGHNT and YYREEE (reference sequence). This CDR3 is built from 17 residues. After removal of 3 bases from V and 2 bases from J, the junction contained 9 bases not matched to a gene. The CDR3 coding sequence is TGTGCCAGCAGCTCAATGACTAGCGGGAGTGGGGCCTACGAGCAGTACTTC. Its translation is CASSSMTSGSGAYEQYF. Variable domain in full (rest from reference TRBV5-4 and TRBJ2-7): ETGVTQSPTHLIKTRGQQVTLRCSSQSGHNTVSWYQQALGQGPQFIFQYYREEENGRGNFPPRFSGLQFPNYSSELNVNALELDDSALYLCASSSMTSGSGAYEQYFGPGTRLTVT.

The chain links TRBV25-1 to TRBJ2-7; the match to TRBD2 covers 15 bases. Trimming took 10 bases from V and 4 from J; bases not matched to a gene: 17. This CDR3 has 18 residues. CDR1 and CDR2 (germline): MGHDK, SYGVNS. CDR3 in amino acids: CAKLRTSGRERVVYEQYF. The CDR3 nucleotides are TGTGCCAAACTAAGGACTAGCGGGAGGGAGAGGGTTGTGTACGAGCAGTACTTC.

Worth noting for this clone: Since no conserved phenylalanine or tryptophan closes the CDR3, a read error is the likely cause. The gene calls are TRBV5-1 and TRBJ1-1; perhaps TRBD1 as D (5 bases). Per the germline V gene, CDR1 is SGHRS and CDR2 is YFSETQ. CDR3 length: 13 amino acids. Here the CDR3 reads CASSADTYTGAFL. The CDR3, as DNA: TGCGCCAGCAGCGCGGACACGTACACTGGAGCTTTCCTT.

The V gene is TRBV6-5, the J gene TRBJ1-2, with 8 bases lining up with TRBD1. The ends lost 5 bases at V and 8 bases at J; junction bases unmatched: 10. This CDR3 is built from 14 residues. Germline V gene data show CDR1 as MNHEY and CDR2 as SVGAGI. The CDR3 is CASSKQGDSDGYTF. The DNA of the CDR3 is TGTGCCAGCAGTAAACAGGGGGATTCGGACGGCTACACCTTC.

At least ten counts were recorded for this clone. V usage is TRBV7-2 and J usage is TRBJ2-1; TRBD2 might be the D (7 bases). CDR1 is SGHTA and CDR2 is FQGNSA in the germline V gene. With 5 bases removed from V and 9 bases from J, the gap between germline ends came to 20 bases. The CDR3 spans 15 residues. This CDR3 is CASSPRGGWSLEQFF. As DNA, the CDR3 is TGTGCCAGCAGCCCACGCGGGGGCTGGAGCCTTGAGCAGTTCTTC. Filled out from reference TRBV7-2 and TRBJ2-1, the complete variable domain reads GAGVSQSPSNKVTEKGKDVELRCDPISGHTALYWYRQSLGQGLEFLIYFQGNSAPDKSGLPSDRFSAERTGGSVSTLTIQRTQQEDSAVYLCASSPRGGWSLEQFFGPGTRLTVL.

CDR3 residues: CASSSPATGGETQYF. The CDR3 DNA follows: TGTGCCAGCAGCTCCCCTGCCACAGGGGGAGAGACCCAGTACTTC. V is TRBV11-3 and J is TRBJ2-5; the match to TRBD1 covers 8 bases. The CDR3 is 15 amino acids. The germline gives CDR1 SGHNT, CDR2 YENEEA. V dropped 4 bases and J dropped 4; count of bases not matched to a gene: 8.

Remarks on this clone: This sample also contains other DNA sequences that code for the same CDR3. V and J are TRBV7-9 and TRBJ2-6; a possible D gene is TRBD1 (5 bases). V lost 1 base and J lost 4, with 5 bases in between. Per germline, CDR1 SEHNR and CDR2 FQNEAQ (reference sequence). The CDR3 spans 14 residues. CDR3 loop: CASSLGTGANVLTF. In nucleotides, the CDR3 is TGTGCCAGCAGCTTAGGGACAGGGGCCAACGTCCTGACTTTC.

About this clone itself: A much larger clone differs from this one at a single base, so this may be a read error. This chain joins TRBV2 and TRBJ1-1, with a possible D match to TRBD1 (5 bases). CDR1 SNHLY and CDR2 FYNNEI come from the germline V gene. The CDR3 consists of 12 residues. The V end was cut by 7 bases, the J end by 5 bases, with 11 bases between. Written as DNA, the CDR3 is TGTGCCAGCAAGAGGGGTGGGACTGAAGCTTTCTTT. Translated, it gives CASKRGGTEAFF.

This clone showed up just a few times. The gene calls are TRBV10-1 and TRBJ1-2, with 9 bases identical to TRBD1. The germline CDR1 and CDR2 sequences are WNHNN and SYGVQD (reference sequence). The junction had 8 bases not matched to a gene; V was cut back by 7 bases and J by 8 bases. The CDR3 has 13 residues. CDR3 nucleotide sequence: TGCGCCAGCATCCAAGGGACAGGGTGCGGCTACACCTTC. Translated, it gives CASIQGTGCGYTF.

A few counts support this clone. V usage is TRBV30 and J usage is TRBJ2-3; perhaps TRBD1 as D (7 bases). The CDR3 is 15 residues long. With 0 bases removed from V and 12 bases from J, the gap between germline ends came to 22 bases. Per the germline V gene, CDR1 is GTSNPN and CDR2 is SVGIG (reference sequence). DNA for the CDR3: TGTGCCTGGAGTGTAACGGGATGGGACAGCGGGCCCCAGTATTTT. Its protein is CAWSVTGWDSGPQYF.

About this clone itself: A read error is possible here, since a much larger clone lies one base away. The chain combines TRBV4-3 with TRBJ1-2; D not certain. The V end was cut by 3 bases, the J end by 8 bases, with 22 bases between. The CDR3 length is 16 residues. Germline CDR1 LGHNA, CDR2 YSLEER. The CDR3 spells CASSQWAGPGRGGYTF. DNA of the CDR3: TGCGCCAGCAGCCAGTGGGCGGGCCCGGGTCGTGGCGGCTACACCTTC.

As DNA, the CDR3 is TGTGCCAGCAGTCGGGACTCAAAAGAGACCCAGTACTTC. This gives the protein CASSRDSKETQYF. The chain joins TRBV2 to TRBJ2-5; maybe TRBD2 (6 bases). The CDR3 has 13 residues. V shed 5 bases and J shed 3 bases, with 10 bases lying between them. Per the germline V gene, CDR1 is SNHLY and CDR2 is FYNNEI.

This chain joins TRBV9 and TRBJ2-1; a weak D match, TRBD2 (5 bases). Trimming stripped 2 bases from V and 8 bases from J, with 17 bases between. Germline CDR1 is SGDLS and CDR2 is YYNGEE. The CDR3 extends over 15 amino acids. The CDR3 spells CASSVLATESDEQFF. The CDR3 DNA reads TGTGCCAGCAGCGTGTTAGCGACGGAATCCGATGAGCAGTTCTTC.

About this clone itself: Germline and junction disagree at one end, which may indicate a read error. The chain recombines TRBV7-3 with TRBJ2-5; TRBD2 is a possible D gene (6 bases). The CDR3 is 14 residues long. Germline CDR1 is SGHTA and CDR2 is FQGTGA. The CDR3 sequence is CASSITPDGGTQYF. CDR3 bases: TGTGCCAGCAGCATAACCCCGGACGGGGGGACCCAGTACTTC.

In this sample, this clone turned up once. The chain links TRBV10-3 to TRBJ2-7; D ambiguous. The V and J ends lost 10 bases and 3 bases respectively, with 16 bases between them. The V gene's germline CDR1 is ENHRY and CDR2 SYGVKD. The CDR3 loop spans 13 amino acids. In nucleotides, the CDR3 is TGTGCCACCGACACTCAATACGGCTACGAGCAGTACTTC. This encodes CATDTQYGYEQYF.